This entry lists 15 T cell receptor beta chains sequenced from one sample in a study of T-cell memory formation after mild COVID-19. A single record per CDR3 protein comes from TCRdb applying MiXCR to the 5' RACE reads. The table records about 350,000 distinct CDR3 sequences, roughly 13% of them present only once. The sequenced sample consisted of PBMCs or a T cell subset sorted from them (not recorded which). All receptors derive from a man in his late teens or twenties who had mild COVID-19 (a few samples of this study predate the infection). Cell type and time point are not known.

The chain has TRBV2 and TRBJ2-3, with TRBD2 matching over 7 bases. The CDR3 runs to 15 residues. From germline, CDR1 is SNHLY and CDR2 FYNNEI. Trimming took 6 bases from V and 4 from J; bases not matched to a gene: 10. The CDR3 here is CASRGWASGADTQYF. The CDR3 DNA is TGTGCCAGCAGGGGGTGGGCTAGCGGAGCAGATACGCAGTATTTT.

V usage is TRBV27 and J usage is TRBJ1-4; D is possibly TRBD1 (5 bases). The V and J ends lost 8 bases and 8 bases respectively, with 15 bases between them. The CDR3 spans 13 residues. Germline V gene data show CDR1 as MNHEY and CDR2 as SMNVEV (reference sequence). The CDR3 is CASRWAGSEKLFF. The CDR3, as DNA: TGTGCCAGCCGGTGGGCAGGGTCGGAAAAACTGTTTTTT. Combining the CDR3 with reference TRBV27 and TRBJ1-4 gives the whole variable domain EAQVTQNPRYLITVTGKKLTVTCSQNMNHEYMSWYRQDPGLGLRQIYYSMNVEVTDKGDVPEGYKVSRKEKRNFPLILESPSPNQTSLYFCASRWAGSEKLFFGSGTQLSVL.

This clonotype was observed a few times. This CDR3 reads CASSVRGVGSYEQYF. Written as DNA, the CDR3 is TGCGCCAGCAGCGTCCGAGGGGTGGGCTCCTACGAGCAGTACTTC. V and J are TRBV5-1 and TRBJ2-7; either TRBD1 or TRBD2 may supply D (5 bases each). V lost 4 bases and J 0 bases, leaving 14 bases between the germline ends. From germline, CDR1 is SGHRS and CDR2 YFSETQ. This CDR3 comprises 15 residues.

Only a few counts were recorded for this clonotype. This chain joins TRBV4-3 and TRBJ1-6, with a tentative D call TRBD1 (6 bases). V lost 4 bases to trimming and J lost 9 bases, with 13 bases between them. This CDR3 has 14 amino acids. Germline lookup yields CDR1 LGHNA and CDR2 YSLEER. CDR3 DNA: TGCGCCAGCAGCCGACAGGATCCGGGTTCACCCCTCCACTTT. Translated, it gives CASSRQDPGSPLHF.

The CDR3 DNA is TGTGCCAGCAGCTTAGGGACACGGGCAGGCTACACCTTC. Translated, it gives CASSLGTRAGYTF. This chain connects TRBV7-2 to TRBJ1-2; tentatively, D is TRBD1 (5 bases). This CDR3 comprises 13 residues. Trimming took 1 base from V and 8 from J, leaving 11 bases between them. CDR1 and CDR2 from the germline V gene are SGHTA and FQGNSA.

This clonotype was seen repeatedly, ten times or more. This chain uses TRBV12-3 or TRBV12-4 with TRBJ1-1; D may be TRBD1 (6 bases). Between the trimmed V and J ends, which lost 7 bases and 4 bases, there was a span of 16 bases. The CDR3 is made up of 14 amino acids. In DNA, the CDR3 is TGTGCCAGCACTATGTGGTTAGGGGGCACTGAAGCTTTCTTT. Its translation is CASTMWLGGTEAFF.

This clonotype was observed a handful of times. This sequence joins TRBV27 and TRBJ1-6; possible D gene TRBD1, 5 bases. The CDR3 has 14 residues. Trimming stripped 8 bases from V and 3 bases from J, with 11 bases between. Germline CDR1 is MNHEY and CDR2 is SMNVEV (reference sequence). As DNA, the CDR3 is TGTGCCAGCCGCCCCGGACACTATAATTCACCCCTCCACTTT. Translating gives CASRPGHYNSPLHF.

This chain joins TRBV6-6 and TRBJ2-5; 9 nucleotides agree with TRBD1. Germline V CDR1 and CDR2: MNHNY, SVGAGI (reference sequence). The CDR3 is made up of 15 amino acids. V gave up 3 bases and J gave up 4 bases; unmatched junction bases: 6. This CDR3 is CASSYRTGVGETQYF. CDR3 nucleotides: TGTGCCAGCAGTTATAGGACAGGGGTGGGAGAGACCCAGTACTTC.

The chain combines TRBV6-2 or TRBV6-3 with TRBJ1-1, with D unclear. Trimming cost V 6 bases and J 5 bases, with 19 bases left between them. This CDR3 contains 15 residues. Looked up from germline, CDR1 is MNHEY and CDR2 is SVGEGT. For the CDR3, the DNA is TGTGCCAGCAGCCACGGGTTGGGCCGTAGGACTGAAGCTTTCTTT. Encoded protein: CASSHGLGRRTEAFF.

The chain has TRBV12-3 or TRBV12-4 and TRBJ2-2; a possible D gene is TRBD1 (5 bases). The CDR3 sequence is 15 residues long. V gave up 5 bases and J gave up 1 base, with 11 bases separating them. The CDR3 nucleotides read TGTGCCAGCAGTCCCAGGGCAGGGAACACCGGGGAGCTGTTTTTT. Its protein product is CASSPRAGNTGELFF.

This clonotype has more than one count but fewer than ten. The chain employs TRBV5-1 and TRBJ2-1, with D unclear. This CDR3 contains 12 residues. CDR1 is SGHRS and CDR2 is YFSETQ in the germline V gene. V was clipped by 2 bases and J by 6 bases, with 6 bases between them. The CDR3 DNA reads as TGCGCCAGCAGCTTAGCCACCAATGAGCAGTTCTTC. Its protein is CASSLATNEQFF.

This clonotype has a handful of counts. V and J are TRBV10-3 and TRBJ1-2; 7 bases map to TRBD1. The CDR3 totals 12 residues. Germline CDR1 and CDR2: ENHRY and SYGVKD. Trimming at V came to 9 bases and at J to 8 bases, leaving 9 bases not matched to a gene. The CDR3 DNA is TGTGCCATTCAAGACAGGGTGAGGGGCTACACCTTC. Translated, it gives CAIQDRVRGYTF.

The chain is built from TRBV7-9 and TRBJ1-6, with 9 positions matching TRBD1. Germline V gene sequence: CDR1 SEHNR, CDR2 FQNEAQ (reference sequence). V dropped 8 bases and J dropped 8; count of bases not matched to a gene: 4. There are 13 residues in the CDR3. This chain's CDR3 is CASRDRVDSPLHF. The CDR3 bases are TGTGCCAGCCGGGACAGGGTTGATTCACCCCTCCACTTT. The full variable domain, in which reference TRBV7-9 and TRBJ1-6 provide the parts outside the CDR3, is DTGVSQNPRHKITKRGQNVTFRCDPISEHNRLYWYRQTLGQGPEFLTYFQNEAQLEKSRLLSDRFSAERPKGSFSTLEIQRTEQGDSAMYLCASRDRVDSPLHFGNGTRLTVT.

A few counts support this clonotype. The CDR3 DNA sequence: TGTGCCAGCAGTGAATATGCCGGGACAGGGTCGCTTGAGCAGTACTTC. Protein sequence: CASSEYAGTGSLEQYF. The chain employs TRBV6-2 or TRBV6-3 and TRBJ2-7, with TRBD1 identical over 9 bases. CDR1 is MNHEY and CDR2 is SVGEGT in the germline V gene. J gave up 7 bases and V 5 bases, and 15 bases lay outside the gene matches. CDR3 length: 16 residues.

There are a few counts of this clonotype. This sequence joins TRBV5-8 and TRBJ2-1; D uncertain. Germline V gene sequence: CDR1 SGHTS, CDR2 YDEGEE. Trimming cost V 2 bases and J 6 bases, with 6 bases left between them. The CDR3 has 12 amino acids. The CDR3 coding sequence is TGTGCCAGCAGCTTCTCGGGCAATGAGCAGTTCTTC. Translating gives CASSFSGNEQFF.